This T cell receptor (beta chain) was recorded in a study of cytomegalovirus exposure and HLA in healthy donors (dated by TCRdb to 2017 to 2019). Context from the whole study: According to an earlier analysis of 587 of the donors, 200 million or so T cells yielded some 120 million unique TCR beta sequences and 250 to 350 Gb of sequence data. Around 300 gigabases of sequencing data and tens of millions of unique TCR sequences were included in an early release covering about 620 HLA-typed donors. Among the roughly 370 genotyped donors, around 79% belonged to the genetic ancestry cluster associated with self-reported Caucasian donors. The study aimed to test whether cataloging public T cell receptors could reveal signatures of past pathogen exposure. Using immunosequencing, the study profiled T cell repertoires from fewer than 700 subjects and related those repertoires to cytomegalovirus serostatus. Along with the approximately 700-subject first cohort, a separate validation cohort of over 90 different subjects was used. High-throughput TCR immunosequencing, statistical association of individual TCRs with disease status, and machine learning were combined to predict cytomegalovirus infection status. In a later analysis, previously published TCR beta repertoires from fewer than 750 donors were re-analyzed and high-resolution HLA genotyping was added so that TCR occurrence patterns could be studied. The later analysis used no new phenotypic data to find candidate immune exposures, relying instead on TCR beta sequences and their occurrence across donors. An earlier analysis of 587 of the donors used high-throughput TCR beta sequencing to judge whether each TCR beta V gene segment behaved as functional or pseudogenic. Donor age, sex, ethnicity and CMV serostatus were collected together with the repertoire data. In a later genetic analysis, genome-wide SNP genotypes for about 55% of the roughly 670 donors were used, and that subset was treated as a discovery cohort. Every discovery cohort repertoire had been produced on one sequencing platform. HLA typing covered class I and class II loci at four-digit resolution. The number of typed donors differed by locus: about 629-630 for A, B, C, DRB1 and DQB1; 500 to 550 for DQA1; around 580 for DPA1; and some 450 for DPB1. Because of strong linkage in the cohort, five DR-DQ haplotypes were treated as single units for association and clustering. Among some 410 genotyped donors of the cohort, an average of approximately 230,000 unique TCR beta nucleotide sequences were sequenced per donor, 15% to 20% of them non-productive. The study at large found these results: The earlier analysis of 587 of the donors excluded seventeen rarely observed V segments, including chromosome 9 orphons, because counts were too low. Most TCR sequences were observed very rarely across donors, whereas some public TCRs were present in many individuals. Because HLA typing was missing for some donors at each locus, association tests included only the typed subset. In the study, 164 TCR beta chains were listed as associated with cytomegalovirus. The cohort was sequenced for TCR beta chains only, and without alpha or paired-chain data the features that could be detected were limited. Several of the top co-occurrence clusters appeared to be linked to parvovirus B19, influenza, CMV and Epstein-Barr virus, according to a later analysis. A later genetic analysis associated a missense DCLRE1C variant with V-gene and J-gene trimming of TCR beta chains, and an independent cohort replicated the association. The authors suggested that the approach could potentially be generalized to other disease states and immunological phenotypes. A group of highly shared sequence variants was considered likely to be a technical artifact of the sequencing pipeline. The classifier was reported to diagnose cytomegalovirus status with high specificity and sensitivity in both the original and validation cohorts. When HLA alleles, especially DR and DQ, strongly co-occurred, attributing TCR associations to individual alleles was difficult. A further reported finding was that TCR beta sequences accurately predicted the HLA-A and HLA-B alleles for most subjects in the first cohort. Specific HLA alleles were associated with 18,000 or so TCR beta sequences at a false discovery rate of 0.05 in a later analysis. A later analysis found that most CMV-associated TCR beta chains appeared HLA-restricted, with HLA associations seemingly driven largely by CMV exposure. Sequencing depth was assumed to be roughly uniform across donors in the presence/absence analyses, though that assumption may not hold. CMV serostatus was the only immune exposure information available for the cohort. In vitro tests confirmed that a few of the cytomegalovirus-associated TCR beta chains recognize cytomegalovirus antigens. A later genetic analysis reported fewer N-insertions in productive TCRs among donors in an Asian-associated ancestry cluster than the roughly 670-donor mean. Broadly in line with IMGT annotations, most TCR beta V segments showed up in productive rearrangements about 87% or about 30% of the time in an earlier analysis of some 590 of the donors. In a later analysis, TCR association rates were found to vary across HLA loci, with the most associated TCRs seen for DRB1 alleles and the fewest for HLA-C alleles. In a later analysis, HLA-associated TCR beta chains showed more clonal expansion and lower generation probabilities than non-associated chains that were equally common. Linkage disequilibrium might explain the correlated functional status among segregating V segments, but an unknown experimental factor could not be excluded.

The cohort was made up of approximately 700 healthy bone marrow donors. At the time of sampling, every cohort member was nominally healthy, though immune exposures that went unrecorded were likely present. The donor was CMV seronegative and was included in the group of a few hundred seronegative cohort members. Every donor gave a peripheral blood sample, and the peripheral blood mononuclear cells from that sample were used for TCR beta sequencing. Genomic DNA extraction from the blood cell samples was performed with the Qiagen DNeasy Blood Extraction Kit. Receptor amplification or capture employed the immunoSEQ multiplex PCR assay. A mixture of 60 forward primers for TCR Vbeta segments and 13 reverse primers for TCR Jbeta segments was used in the multiplex PCR. Amplification of the CDR3 region of rearranged TCR beta genes was performed with a multiplex PCR assay on genomic DNA. The amplified TCR beta libraries were sequenced on the Illumina HiSeq System as 87-base-pair reads. The authors' pipeline ran thus. A later analysis counted about 80 million unique TCR beta chains across the 600 to 850 repertoires, and 10 million to 12 million of these chains were shared by at least two donors. Raw reads were error-corrected and collapsed into unique sequences with a nearest-neighbor algorithm that merged closely related sequences to remove PCR and sequencing errors. To assign V, D and J gene segments, CDR3 sequences were aligned to IMGT reference sequences. For a sequence to be retained, at least a six-nucleotide match to both a V gene segment and a J gene segment was required. Rearrangements were called productive when the CDR3 lacked stop codons and stayed in frame with V and J; all others were non-productive. CDR3 was defined according to IMGT convention as the region running from the second conserved V-encoded cysteine to the conserved J-encoded phenylalanine. Sequences without an unambiguous match to a single V gene segment were excluded from the earlier analysis of 500 to 700 of the donors. In an earlier analysis of 450 to 750 of the donors, a V segment was called functional when productive rearrangements were above 56.7%, and segregating when the standard deviation between donors exceeded 5%. A statistical classification framework was built to diagnose cytomegalovirus status from the catalog of TCR beta chain sequences. A later analysis assigned V and J genes by comparing TCR nucleotide sequences with IMGT/GENE-DB human TR gene sequences. In a later analysis, CDR3 sequences and most-parsimonious VDJ recombination scenarios were assigned using the TCRdist pipeline. In a later analysis, each TCR beta chain was defined by its CDR3 amino acid sequence together with its V-gene family, and reads lacking a unique V-gene family were excluded. A later analysis removed 592 highly shared, low-generation-probability nucleotide sequences to deal with suspected cross-contamination and a sequencing artifact. In a later analysis, a clonal expansion index was calculated for each public chain from normalized within-repertoire ranks of inferred template counts. A later analysis computed generation probabilities with a VDJ recombination model fitted to out-of-frame rearrangements, and checked the results against IGoR. In a later analysis, hypergeometric tests were used to score TCR-TCR, TCR-HLA and TCR-CMV co-occurrence, with a repertoire-size bias correction applied to TCR pairs. A later analysis estimated false discovery rates by permuting HLA or CMV assignments 20 times. In a later analysis, co-occurring TCRs were grouped using DBSCAN, with TCRdist sequence similarity added in when clustering inside HLA-allele-positive subsets. Repertoires with fewer than 30,000 or more than 120,000 public chains were left out of co-occurrence clustering, as were about 5 repertoires with anomalous nucleotide sharing. TCRdb re-hosts the immuneACCESS table, in-frame sequences only. Its copies lack some clones; in the studies checked, an unresolved V gene accounts for under half of them, and the cause for the rest is not known. V, J and clone size are taken as reported in that table, and D and trimming were inferred from the DNA itself. The sample table shows 150,000 or so clones, and around 76% are seen once. The ten largest clones capture 1.5% to 1.7% of the sample.

With regard to this clone: Which antigen it targets is not known. No per-base quality is available; no much larger clone lies one base away.

The sequence was collected from a man between 40 and 49 years old in good health and CMV-seronegative. The sample taken for sequencing was PBMCs.

CDR3 protein: CASSPYRGRGTVAFF. The bases read TGTGCCAGCTCACCATACAGGGGGCGCGGAACGGTAGCTTTCTTT. The rearranged chain carries TRBV18 and TRBJ1-1; TRBD1 agrees with 9 junctional bases. The germline V gene yields KGHSH for CDR1 and LQKENI for CDR2. Measured from the cysteine to the phenylalanine, the CDR3 is 15 residues long. The entry retains the CDR3 DNA only, 45 bases that are in frame from base 1. Germline trimming: 2 bases from V, 10 bases from J; junction bases outside gene matches: 11.